One and the same sample provided the 32 T cell receptor beta chains below, sequenced in a study of a mutant IDH1 vaccine in newly diagnosed glioma. Their antigens are not known. The table came from immunoSEQ multiplex PCR; TCRdb's copy has only in-frame clones and leaves some out. This table has 65,000 or so clones, approximately 84% appearing once. The time point is: week 23, last vaccination. Alongside topical imiquimod, each dose of vaccine comprised 300 ug of mutant IDH1 20-mer peptide. The material was PBMCs, obtained from a glioma patient whose treatment included an IDH1 peptide vaccine. Every receptor here comes from a man aged 25 to 45 with glioma.

This clone showed up just a few times. V is TRBV19 and J is TRBJ1-1, with a weak D call TRBD1 (5 bases). The length of the CDR3 is 15 residues. Germline CDR1 is LNHDA and CDR2 is SQIVND (reference sequence). The V end lost 3 bases, the J end lost 7 bases, and 18 bases lay between the germline ends. In DNA, the CDR3 is TGTGCCAGTAGTATTCTTGAGGCCGCGGGGGGTGAAGCTTTCTTT. It specifies CASSILEAAGGEAFF.

The J gene is TRBJ2-3, the V gene TRBV19; TRBD1 aligns across 11 bases. J was trimmed by 5 bases and V by 1 base; bases with no gene match: 5. CDR3 size: 16 residues. Per the germline V gene, CDR1 is LNHDA and CDR2 is SQIVND (reference sequence). The CDR3 DNA is TGTGCCAGTAGTATAGCTGGACAGGGGGCCGGAGATACGCAGTATTTT. It encodes CASSIAGQGAGDTQYF.

This sequence joins TRBV7-9 and TRBJ2-7; D remains ambiguous. Per germline, CDR1 SEHNR and CDR2 FQNEAQ (reference sequence). V was pared by 4 bases and J by 5 bases, with 12 bases between. CDR3 size: 13 residues. The CDR3 protein is CASSYQLSDEQYF. DNA of the CDR3: TGTGCCAGCAGCTACCAGCTCAGCGACGAGCAGTACTTC.

This chain links TRBV6-5 with TRBJ2-1, with D uncertain. Between the trimmed V and J ends, which lost 0 bases and 0 bases, there was a span of 9 bases. Germline V gene lookup returns CDR1 MNHEY and CDR2 SVGAGI. There are 16 residues in the CDR3. In DNA, the CDR3 is TGTGCCAGCAGTTACTCGTTATCGGGCTCCTACAATGAGCAGTTCTTC. It yields the protein CASSYSLSGSYNEQFF.

The chain is built from TRBV11-2 and TRBJ1-6, with D possibly matching TRBD1 (5 bases). V lost 4 bases, J lost 2 bases, and 12 bases lay in between. The CDR3 loop spans 16 amino acids. In germline, CDR1 is SGHAT, CDR2 FQNNGV. The CDR3 nucleotides read TGTGCCAGCAGCTCAAGAGACAGAGCCTATAATTCACCCCTCCACTTT. This translates into CASSSRDRAYNSPLHF.

This clone was found a few times. This chain links TRBV29-1 with TRBJ2-7; tentatively, D is TRBD1 (6 bases). This CDR3 spans 12 amino acids. Germline V CDR1 and CDR2: SQVTM, ANQGSEA. Trimming took 6 bases from V and 3 from J, leaving 12 bases between them. CDR3 in DNA: TGCAGCGTGTCCGGGACATTCTACGAGCAGTACTTC. Encoded protein: CSVSGTFYEQYF.

The V gene is TRBV19, the J gene TRBJ2-1, with TRBD1 matching over 8 bases. This CDR3 is built from 16 residues. The junction had 14 bases not matched to a gene; V was cut back by 5 bases and J by 8 bases. The germline V gene encodes CDR1 LNHDA and CDR2 SQIVND (reference sequence). The CDR3 DNA follows: TGTGCCAGTAGTCGCATACCGGGACAGGTACTCGATGAGCAGTTCTTC. Protein: CASSRIPGQVLDEQFF.

The chain carries TRBV5-1 and TRBJ2-2; TRBD2 aligns across 7 bases. This CDR3 comprises 17 residues. CDR1 is SGHRS, CDR2 YFSETQ, per germline. V dropped 5 bases and J dropped 5; count of bases not matched to a gene: 15. CDR3 bases: TGCGCCAGCAGGAGTGGGACCGCCGACGGGAGGACCGGGGAGCTGTTTTTT. Translating gives CASRSGTADGRTGELFF.

CDR3: CASSLRSGQGSGDTQYF. The CDR3 DNA follows: TGTGCCAGCAGTTTAAGATCGGGACAGGGATCAGGAGATACGCAGTATTTT. The chain combines TRBV27 with TRBJ2-3; TRBD1 aligns across 9 bases. The CDR3 length is 17 residues. The ends lost 2 bases at V and 5 bases at J; junction bases unmatched: 11. Germline-derived CDR1 and CDR2 are MNHEY and SMNVEV (reference sequence).

This chain connects TRBV27 to TRBJ2-3; 12 positions match TRBD2. V shed 5 bases, J shed 2 bases, and the junction held 14 bases outside the gene matches. The CDR3 sequence is 19 residues long. Germline V gene data show CDR1 as MNHEY and CDR2 as SMNVEV (reference sequence). CDR3 protein: CASSIGLAGFLIHTDTQYF. CDR3 in DNA: TGTGCCAGCAGTATCGGACTAGCGGGATTCTTAATACACACAGATACGCAGTATTTT.

V gene TRBV5-4 combines with J gene TRBJ2-7; D is unresolved. Germline-derived CDR1 and CDR2 are SGHNT and YYREEE (reference sequence). This CDR3 has 15 residues. Between the trimmed V and J ends, which lost 0 bases and 0 bases, there was a span of 10 bases. The CDR3 is CASSLGGPSSYEQYF. In DNA, the CDR3 is TGTGCCAGCAGCTTGGGGGGTCCGAGCTCCTACGAGCAGTACTTC.

CDR3 sequence reads: CASSYTDTQYF. The CDR3 nucleotides read TGTGCCAGCAGTTACACAGATACGCAGTATTTT. This rearrangement joins TRBV5-6 to TRBJ2-3, with no clear D. Trimming cost V 5 bases and J 2 bases, with 3 bases left between them. The CDR3 sequence is 11 residues long. Germline loops: CDR1 SGHDT, CDR2 YYEEEE. Full variable domain (remainder filled in from reference TRBV5-6 and TRBJ2-3): DAGVTQSPTHLIKTRGQQVTLRCSPKSGHDTVSWYQQALGQGPQFIFQYYEEEERQRGNFPDRFSGHQFPNYSSELNVNALLLGDSALYLCASSYTDTQYFGPGTRLTVL.

V gene TRBV27 combines with J gene TRBJ2-2; D not certain. This CDR3 is 12 amino acids long. In germline, CDR1 is MNHEY, CDR2 SMNVEV (reference sequence). Deletions cut 0 bases from V and 5 bases from J, with 1 base between. The CDR3 sequence is CASSLSTGELFF. The CDR3 DNA sequence: TGTGCCAGCAGTTTATCAACCGGGGAGCTGTTTTTT.

V usage is TRBV6-4 and J usage is TRBJ2-3; TRBD2 matches at 8 bases. CDR1 and CDR2 from the germline V gene are MRHNA and SNTAGT. V lost 0 bases, J lost 2 bases, and 1 base stayed unmatched. This CDR3 contains 15 residues. The CDR3 sequence is CASSDSGGATDTQYF. The CDR3 DNA is TGTGCCAGCAGTGACTCCGGGGGGGCCACAGATACGCAGTATTTT.

CDR3 bases: TGTGCCAGCAGCACCGGTCCTGAAAAACTGTTTTTT. Translation: CASSTGPEKLFF. V and J are TRBV27 and TRBJ1-4; unclear D gene. The length of the CDR3 is 12 residues. Trimming shortened V by 6 bases and J by 7 bases, and 9 bases separated the two germline ends. Germline V gene sequence: CDR1 MNHEY, CDR2 SMNVEV (reference sequence).

To note about this clone: The sample holds other DNA sequences that translate to the same CDR3. This rearrangement joins TRBV27 to TRBJ2-5; perhaps D is TRBD1 or TRBD2 (7 bases each). This CDR3 has 17 residues. The V end was cut by 8 bases, the J end by 5 bases, with 27 bases between. Germline V gene lookup returns CDR1 MNHEY and CDR2 SMNVEV (reference sequence). The CDR3 nucleotides read TGTGCCAGCTGTTCCAACCGGCAGGGCGGGGGACAGGAGACCCAGTACTTC. Amino acid sequence: CASCSNRQGGGQETQYF.

This rearrangement joins TRBV6-5 to TRBJ1-6, with D perhaps TRBD1 (6 bases). CDR1 and CDR2 (germline): MNHEY, SVGAGI. V shed 8 bases and J shed 0 bases, with 11 bases lying between them. This CDR3 region has 15 residues. The DNA of the CDR3 is TGTGCCAGCCCGGGACACAGCTCCTATAATTCACCCCTCCACTTT. Its translation is CASPGHSSYNSPLHF.

This clone came up once. The V gene is TRBV15, the J gene TRBJ2-5, with TRBD2 identical over 7 bases. With V trimmed by 3 bases and J by 11 bases, 12 bases remained unmatched. Per the germline V gene, CDR1 is LNHNV and CDR2 is YYDKDF (reference sequence). CDR3 length equals 14 residues. CDR3 sequence reads: CATSSRAGWGEQYF. The CDR3, as DNA: TGTGCCACCAGCAGCAGAGCGGGGTGGGGAGAGCAGTACTTC.

This chain joins TRBV19 and TRBJ2-3; the match to TRBD1 covers 9 bases. The CDR3 covers 14 residues. Germline CDR1 LNHDA, CDR2 SQIVND (reference sequence). The V gene end was trimmed by 5 bases and the J gene end by 4 bases; junction bases not matched to a gene: 4. CDR3 region: CASSWGQGADTQYF. The CDR3 nucleotides read TGTGCCAGTAGTTGGGGACAGGGTGCAGATACGCAGTATTTT.

The genes are TRBV4-1 and TRBJ1-2; D gene unclear. Trimming shortened V by 0 bases and J by 5 bases, and 13 bases separated the two germline ends. The CDR3 is 15 amino acids. Germline CDR1 and CDR2: MGHRA and YSYEKL. CDR3 region: CASSQDVPTTYGYTF. The CDR3 nucleotides are TGCGCCAGCAGCCAAGATGTCCCGACCACTTATGGCTACACCTTC.

CDR3 bases: TGTGCCAGCAGTTCTCCGTCGGCGGGGTACTATGGCTACACCTTC. This sequence encodes CASSSPSAGYYGYTF. The V and J genes are TRBV27 and TRBJ1-2; D is unresolved. CDR1 and CDR2 (germline): MNHEY, SMNVEV (reference sequence). The CDR3 totals 15 residues. V dropped 4 bases and J dropped 3 bases, with 15 bases sitting between them.

The chain recombines TRBV6-1 with TRBJ2-5; TRBD1 agrees at 7 bases. The trim removed 3 bases at V and 5 bases at J, leaving 6 bases unmatched. The CDR3 length is 14 residues. Germline CDR1 is MNHNS and CDR2 is SASEGT. This CDR3 reads CASSDRTGQETQYF. The CDR3 nucleotides are TGTGCCAGCAGTGACCGGACAGGTCAGGAGACCCAGTACTTC.

This rearrangement joins TRBV18 to TRBJ1-2, with 7 bases matching TRBD1. The CDR3 is made up of 15 amino acids. V was pared by 3 bases and J by 3 bases, with 7 bases of the junction left unmatched. Germline loops: CDR1 KGHSH, CDR2 LQKENI. CDR3 residues: CASSPTGLVDYGYTF. The CDR3 DNA reads TGTGCCAGCTCACCGACAGGGTTGGTGGACTATGGCTACACCTTC. Supplemented by reference TRBV18 and TRBJ1-2, the full variable domain reads NAGVMQNPRHLVRRRGQEARLRCSPMKGHSHVYWYRQLPEEGLKFMVYLQKENIIDESGMPKERFSAEFPKEGPSILRIQQVVRGDSAAYFCASSPTGLVDYGYTFGSGTRLTVV.

This clone occurred once. This rearrangement joins TRBV12-5 to TRBJ2-1; a possible D gene is TRBD1 (5 bases). The CDR3 sequence is 13 residues long. The germline V gene encodes CDR1 LGHNT and CDR2 FRNRAP. Trimming removed 8 bases from V and 4 bases from J, with 12 bases in between. The CDR3 nucleotides read TGTGCTAGTTCCAGGGTGGGATACAATGAGCAGTTCTTC. It yields the protein CASSRVGYNEQFF. Using reference TRBV12-5 and TRBJ2-1 for the parts outside the CDR3, the full variable domain is DARVTQTPRHKVTEMGQEVTMRCQPILGHNTVFWYRQTMMQGLELLAYFRNRAPLDDSGMPKDRFSAEMPDATLATLKIQPSEPRDSAVYFCASSRVGYNEQFFGPGTRLTVL.

The V and J genes are TRBV18 and TRBJ2-2, with D uncertain. CDR3 length: 13 residues. CDR1 is KGHSH, CDR2 LQKENI, per germline. V gave up 3 bases and J gave up 3 bases, with 5 bases separating them. CDR3 protein: CASSPAYTGELFF. The DNA of the CDR3 is TGTGCCAGCTCACCTGCCTACACCGGGGAGCTGTTTTTT.

The chain carries TRBV5-1 and TRBJ2-2, with unresolved D. V gave up 4 bases and J gave up 1 base, with 11 bases separating them. The germline CDR1 and CDR2 sequences are SGHRS and YFSETQ. CDR3 size: 15 residues. The CDR3 loop is CASSPRFKNTGELFF. The CDR3 DNA sequence: TGCGCCAGCAGCCCAAGATTCAAGAACACCGGGGAGCTGTTTTTT.

This clone was detected only once. This chain links TRBV7-2 with TRBJ2-3; maybe TRBD1 (5 bases). Trimming cost V 1 base and J 5 bases, with 13 bases left between them. Germline values: CDR1 SGHTA, CDR2 FQGNSA. CDR3 length equals 15 residues. In DNA, the CDR3 is TGTGCCAGCAGCTTAGGGGGCGTCAGTAGAGATACGCAGTATTTT. Protein: CASSLGGVSRDTQYF.

The genes are TRBV18 and TRBJ1-5, with TRBD1 as a possible D gene (6 bases). The CDR3 has 13 amino acids. The V end lost 3 bases, the J end lost 6 bases, and 9 bases lay between the germline ends. Looked up from germline, CDR1 is KGHSH and CDR2 is LQKENI. CDR3 region: CASSPGQLQPQHF. The CDR3 region has the DNA TGTGCCAGCTCACCTGGACAGCTTCAGCCCCAGCATTTT.

V gene TRBV11-2 combines with J gene TRBJ2-7; D remains unclear. The V and J ends lost 0 bases and 4 bases respectively, with 22 bases between them. The CDR3 totals 18 residues. The germline V gene has CDR1 SGHAT and CDR2 FQNNGV. The CDR3 DNA reads as TGTGCCAGCAGCTTAGATGGACCTTTAACGGGCCCCAATTACGAGCAGTACTTC. It specifies CASSLDGPLTGPNYEQYF.

The rearrangement links TRBV19 to TRBJ2-1; 9 bases fit TRBD2. The CDR3 is 16 residues long. Germline assignment: CDR1 LNHDA and CDR2 SQIVND (reference sequence). Germline trimming cut 5 bases from V and 4 bases from J; bases unmatched to any gene: 9. CDR3 in amino acids: CASSVYSGGPYNEQFF. In nucleotides, the CDR3 is TGTGCCAGTAGTGTATATAGCGGGGGACCTTACAATGAGCAGTTCTTC.

The CDR3 nucleotides are TGTGCCAGTAGTACAAGTCATGGAAACACCATATATTTT. This encodes CASSTSHGNTIYF. This chain connects TRBV19 to TRBJ1-3; D is ambiguous. Germline assignment: CDR1 LNHDA and CDR2 SQIVND (reference sequence). This CDR3 contains 13 residues. V was shortened by 4 bases and J by 3 bases, with 7 bases between the two germline ends.

V usage is TRBV27 and J usage is TRBJ1-2; tentative D call: TRBD1 (5 bases). Per germline, CDR1 MNHEY and CDR2 SMNVEV (reference sequence). Trimming took off 6 bases at V and 10 bases at J, with 21 bases between the two ends. This CDR3 is built from 14 residues. The CDR3 nucleotides are TGTGCCAGCAGAAGGACCGGGACGCTTAAGGACTACACCTTC. The encoded protein is CASRRTGTLKDYTF.